This T cell receptor beta chain originates from a study of T cells in Graves' hyperthyroidism and ophthalmopathy. The study's findings and limits: The model's output predicted ophthalmopathy at a median of about 6.5 months prior to onset.

Not enrolled were patients with uncontrolled infection, other autoimmune disease, pregnancy or lactation. On this clonotype: Its target is not known.

There are 14 residues in the CDR3. The ends were cut back, 2 bases at V and 7 bases at J, with 14 bases in the middle. Per the germline V gene, CDR1 is MGHDK and CDR2 is SYGVNS. RNA transcripts provided the source from which TCR beta CDR3 regions were amplified. First-round RT-PCR of the TCR CDR3 relied on the HTBI primer set. TCRdb itself ran the multiplex PCR reads through MiXCR, one entry per CDR3 protein. The repertoire holds 600,000 or so distinct CDR3 sequences, with about 43% as singletons. The TCR comes from a young woman with Graves' hyperthyroidism. The sample consisted of peripheral blood or thyroid tissue (not recorded which). This rearrangement joins TRBV25-1 to TRBJ1-2; possible D gene TRBD1, 6 bases. DNA of the CDR3: TGTGCCAGCAGTGAAGGGGGCACCACAGGTGGCTACACCTTC. This translates into CASSEGGTTGGYTF.